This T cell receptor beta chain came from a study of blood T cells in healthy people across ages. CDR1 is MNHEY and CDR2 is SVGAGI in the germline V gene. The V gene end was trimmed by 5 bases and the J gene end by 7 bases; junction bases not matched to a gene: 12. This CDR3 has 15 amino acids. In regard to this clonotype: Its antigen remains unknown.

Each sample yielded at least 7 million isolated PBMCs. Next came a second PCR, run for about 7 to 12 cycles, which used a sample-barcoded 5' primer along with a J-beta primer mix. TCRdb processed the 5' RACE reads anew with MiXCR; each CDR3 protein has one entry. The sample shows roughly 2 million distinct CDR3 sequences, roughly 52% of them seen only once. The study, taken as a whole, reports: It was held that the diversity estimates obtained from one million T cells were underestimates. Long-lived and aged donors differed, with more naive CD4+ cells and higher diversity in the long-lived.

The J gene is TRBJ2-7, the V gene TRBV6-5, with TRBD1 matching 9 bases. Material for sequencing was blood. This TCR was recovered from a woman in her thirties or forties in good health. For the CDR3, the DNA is TGTGCCAGCAGTCTCGACCGGGACAGGGCTAATGAGCAGTACTTC. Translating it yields CASSLDRDRANEQYF.